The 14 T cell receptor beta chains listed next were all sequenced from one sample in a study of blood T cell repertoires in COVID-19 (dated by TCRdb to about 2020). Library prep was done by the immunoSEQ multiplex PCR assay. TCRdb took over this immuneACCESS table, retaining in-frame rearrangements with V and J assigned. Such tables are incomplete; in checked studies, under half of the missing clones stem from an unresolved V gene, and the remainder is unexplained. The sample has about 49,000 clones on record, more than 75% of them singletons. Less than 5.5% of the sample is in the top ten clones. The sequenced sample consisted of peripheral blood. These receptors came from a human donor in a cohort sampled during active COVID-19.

The CDR3 nucleotides are TGTGCCAGCAGTGAACGTACTAGCGACTCCTACGAGCAGTACTTC. Translated, it gives CASSERTSDSYEQYF. The chain combines TRBV25-1 with TRBJ2-7; 7 bases align to TRBD2. CDR3 size: 15 residues. The germline gives CDR1 MGHDK, CDR2 SYGVNS. Unmatched junction bases numbered 4, after V lost 2 bases and J lost 0 bases.

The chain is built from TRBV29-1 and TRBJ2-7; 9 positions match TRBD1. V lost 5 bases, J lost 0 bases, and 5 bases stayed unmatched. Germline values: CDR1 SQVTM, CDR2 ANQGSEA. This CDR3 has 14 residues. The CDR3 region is CSVLGTGNSYEQYF. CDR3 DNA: TGCAGCGTTCTCGGGACAGGGAACTCCTACGAGCAGTACTTC.

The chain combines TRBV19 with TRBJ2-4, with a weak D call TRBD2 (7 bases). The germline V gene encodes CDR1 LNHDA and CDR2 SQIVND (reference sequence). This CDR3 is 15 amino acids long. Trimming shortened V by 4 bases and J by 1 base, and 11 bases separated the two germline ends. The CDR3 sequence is CASSTGGSAKNIQYF. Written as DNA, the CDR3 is TGTGCCAGTAGTACGGGGGGCAGCGCCAAAAACATTCAGTACTTC.

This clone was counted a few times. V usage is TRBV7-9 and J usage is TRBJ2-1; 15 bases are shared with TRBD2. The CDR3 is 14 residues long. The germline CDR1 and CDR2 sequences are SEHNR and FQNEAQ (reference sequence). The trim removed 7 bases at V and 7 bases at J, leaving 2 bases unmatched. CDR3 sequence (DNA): TGTGCCAGCACCGGACTAGCGGGAGGGAATGAGCAGTTCTTC. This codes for CASTGLAGGNEQFF.

The CDR3 DNA is TGTGCCAGCAGTTTAGACCGGGACAGGGGGTTCTATGGCTACACCTTC. This translates into CASSLDRDRGFYGYTF. V and J are TRBV6-5 and TRBJ1-2; TRBD1 matches 11 bases. Germline values: CDR1 MNHEY, CDR2 SVGAGI. The CDR3 spans 16 residues. J was trimmed by 4 bases and V by 4 bases; bases with no gene match: 8.

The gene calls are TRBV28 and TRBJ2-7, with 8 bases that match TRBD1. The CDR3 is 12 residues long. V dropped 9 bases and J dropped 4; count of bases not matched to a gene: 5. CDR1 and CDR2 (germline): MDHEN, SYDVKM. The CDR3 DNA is TGTGCCAGACTACAGGGGGGATACGAGCAGTACTTC. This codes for CARLQGGYEQYF.

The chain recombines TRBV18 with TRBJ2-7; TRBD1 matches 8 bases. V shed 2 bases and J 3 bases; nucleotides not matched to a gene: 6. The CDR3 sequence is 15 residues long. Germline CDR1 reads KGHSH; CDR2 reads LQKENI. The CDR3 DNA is TGTGCCAGCTCACCAAGACAGGGGTCCTTCTACGAGCAGTACTTC. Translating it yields CASSPRQGSFYEQYF.

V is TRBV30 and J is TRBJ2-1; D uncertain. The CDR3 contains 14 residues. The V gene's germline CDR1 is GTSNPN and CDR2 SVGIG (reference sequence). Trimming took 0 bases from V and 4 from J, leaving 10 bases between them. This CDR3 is CAWSVAPIYNEQFF. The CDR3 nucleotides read TGTGCCTGGAGTGTAGCGCCTATATACAATGAGCAGTTCTTC.

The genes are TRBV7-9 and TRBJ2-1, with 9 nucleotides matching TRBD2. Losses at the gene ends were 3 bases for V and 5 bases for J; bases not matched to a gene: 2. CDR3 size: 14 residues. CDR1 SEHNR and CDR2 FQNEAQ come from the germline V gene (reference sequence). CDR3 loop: CASSFSGSNNEQFF. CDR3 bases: TGTGCCAGCAGCTTTAGCGGGAGTAACAATGAGCAGTTCTTC.

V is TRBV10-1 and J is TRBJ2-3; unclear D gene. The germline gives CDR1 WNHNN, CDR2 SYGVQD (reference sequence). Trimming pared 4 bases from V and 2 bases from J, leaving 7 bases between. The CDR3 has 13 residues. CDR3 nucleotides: TGCGCCAGCAGTGCCAGACACACAGATACGCAGTATTTT. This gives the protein CASSARHTDTQYF.

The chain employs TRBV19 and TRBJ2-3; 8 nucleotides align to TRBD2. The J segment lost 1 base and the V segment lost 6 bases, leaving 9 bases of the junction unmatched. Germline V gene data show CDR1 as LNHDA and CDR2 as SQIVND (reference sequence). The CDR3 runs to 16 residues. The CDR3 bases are TGTGCCAGTAGGGGGAGCGGGAGAACCCGCACAGATACGCAGTATTTT. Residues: CASRGSGRTRTDTQYF.

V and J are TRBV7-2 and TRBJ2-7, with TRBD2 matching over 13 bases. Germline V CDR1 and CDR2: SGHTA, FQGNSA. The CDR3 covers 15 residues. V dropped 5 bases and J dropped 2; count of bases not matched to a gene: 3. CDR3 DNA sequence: TGTGCCAGCAGCCGGGGACTAGCGGGAACCTACGAGCAGTACTTC. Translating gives CASSRGLAGTYEQYF. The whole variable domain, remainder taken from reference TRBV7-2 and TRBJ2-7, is GAGVSQSPSNKVTEKGKDVELRCDPISGHTALYWYRQSLGQGLEFLIYFQGNSAPDKSGLPSDRFSAERTGGSVSTLTIQRTQQEDSAVYLCASSRGLAGTYEQYFGPGTRLTVT.

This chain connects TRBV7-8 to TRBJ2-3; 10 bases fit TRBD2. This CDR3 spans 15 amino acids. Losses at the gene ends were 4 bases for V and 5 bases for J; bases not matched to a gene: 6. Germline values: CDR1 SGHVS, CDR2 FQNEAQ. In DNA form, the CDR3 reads TGTGCCAGCAGCTGGGGGCTAGCGGGAGTAGATACGCAGTATTTT. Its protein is CASSWGLAGVDTQYF. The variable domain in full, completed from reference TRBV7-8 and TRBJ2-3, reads GAGVSQSPRYKVAKRGQDVALRCDPISGHVSLFWYQQALGQGPEFLTYFQNEAQLDKSGLPSDRFFAERPEGSVSTLKIQRTQQEDSAVYLCASSWGLAGVDTQYFGPGTRLTVL.

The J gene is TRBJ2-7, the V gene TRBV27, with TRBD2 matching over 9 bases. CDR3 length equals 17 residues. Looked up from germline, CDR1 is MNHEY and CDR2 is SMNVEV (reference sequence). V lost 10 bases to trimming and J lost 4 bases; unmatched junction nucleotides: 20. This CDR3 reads CATTLTGGAGGLYEQYF. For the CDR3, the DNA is TGTGCCACCACTCTTACGGGGGGCGCGGGGGGGTTATACGAGCAGTACTTC.